This note documents a single TCR beta chain sequence. Antigen unknown. The time point denotes: blood from clinic visit 5 months post-surgery; TSC patient then seizure free. At least one anti-epileptic drug was given before surgery. Germline values: CDR1 LNHNV, CDR2 YYDKDF (reference sequence). This CDR3 comprises 13 residues. The V and J ends lost 7 bases and 2 bases, in that order; junction bases with no gene match: 3. Clones were sequenced by immunoSEQ multiplex PCR, and TCRdb holds only the in-frame ones, with some missing. The data contain around 340,000 clones, 93% of them singletons. This sample was taken from a study of brain T cells in children with intractable seizures. Study-level points and caveats: HCMV serostatus was not known, and viral specificity came from CDR3 similarity only.

The specimen comprised peripheral blood, sampled more than 4 months after surgery. V is TRBV15 and J is TRBJ2-7; 9 bases line up with TRBD2. This receptor was taken from a boy in the first two years of life with tuberous sclerosis and intractable seizures. The CDR3 sequence: CATKPSGAYEQYF. CDR3 nucleotides: TGTGCCACCAAGCCTAGCGGGGCCTACGAGCAGTACTTC.